Listed here are 18 T cell receptor beta chains from one sample, sequenced in a study of OX40 agonist ivuxolimab in advanced cancers. The data were produced by immunoSEQ multiplex PCR, yet TCRdb's version contains in-frame clones alone and is incomplete. This table has some 63,000 clones, 80% to 90% appearing once. The material was CD4+ or CD8+ T cells sorted from blood, obtained in a trial of the OX40 agonist ivuxolimab. The receptors shown here come from an adult with an advanced solid tumor such as melanoma, head and neck, liver or kidney cancer.

V usage is TRBV2 and J usage is TRBJ1-6; D remains ambiguous. The CDR3 contains 13 residues. Trimming shortened V by 2 bases and J by 8 bases, and 7 bases separated the two germline ends. Germline V gives CDR1 SNHLY, CDR2 FYNNEI. The CDR3 region is CASSEPLYSPLHF. In nucleotides, the CDR3 is TGTGCCAGCAGTGAACCCCTGTATTCACCCCTCCACTTT.

The table lists this clone with a few counts. The V call is TRBV15, the J call TRBJ2-5, with 7 bases lining up with TRBD1. With 5 bases clipped from V and 5 bases from J, the junction kept 8 bases outside the gene matches. Germline lookup yields CDR1 LNHNV and CDR2 YYDKDF (reference sequence). The CDR3 loop spans 14 amino acids. The CDR3 bases are TGTGCCACCAGCCTTCGGACAGGCCACGAGACCCAGTACTTC. As protein: CATSLRTGHETQYF.

V and J are TRBV9 and TRBJ1-6, with TRBD1 as a possible D gene (6 bases). CDR1 is SGDLS and CDR2 is YYNGEE in the germline V gene. The CDR3 has 15 residues. Trimming left V 4 bases short and J 9 bases short, with 17 bases between. CDR3 bases: TGTGCCAGCAGCCTAGAGGGGGGGATGGGTTCACCCCTCCACTTT. Protein: CASSLEGGMGSPLHF.

The gene calls are TRBV15 and TRBJ2-3, with 7 bases fitting TRBD2. The CDR3 sequence is 17 residues long. In germline, CDR1 is LNHNV, CDR2 YYDKDF (reference sequence). V trimming: 3 bases; J trimming: 3 bases; junction bases outside the gene matches: 12. The CDR3 DNA sequence: TGTGCCACCAGCAGTATCATTCGACTAGCTGATACAGATACGCAGTATTTT. Amino acids: CATSSIIRLADTDTQYF.

The CDR3 spells CASSSGQTSYEQYF. As DNA, the CDR3 is TGTGCCAGCTCATCGGGACAGACTTCCTACGAGCAGTACTTC. The chain combines TRBV18 with TRBJ2-7, with 7 bases fitting TRBD1. With V trimmed by 5 bases and J by 1 base, 5 bases remained unmatched. The CDR3 runs to 14 residues. CDR1 is KGHSH and CDR2 is LQKENI in the germline V gene. The entire variable domain, with the rest obtained from reference TRBV18 and TRBJ2-7, is as follows: NAGVMQNPRHLVRRRGQEARLRCSPMKGHSHVYWYRQLPEEGLKFMVYLQKENIIDESGMPKERFSAEFPKEGPSILRIQQVVRGDSAAYFCASSSGQTSYEQYFGPGTRLTVT.

The rearrangement links TRBV6-6 to TRBJ1-2; D uncertain. Germline V gene sequence: CDR1 MNHNY, CDR2 SVGAGI (reference sequence). This CDR3 has 12 amino acids. V was trimmed by 2 bases and J by 9 bases, leaving 10 bases between them. In DNA form, the CDR3 reads TGTGCCAGCAGTTACCCGAGTAGTAGCTACACCTTC. Translating it yields CASSYPSSSYTF.

This chain joins TRBV7-2 and TRBJ1-5, with 9 bases matching TRBD1. V trimming: 2 bases; J trimming: 6 bases; junction bases outside the gene matches: 2. The CDR3 runs to 14 residues. Germline CDR1 SGHTA, CDR2 FQGNSA. Here the CDR3 reads CASSLRTGAQPQHF. DNA for the CDR3: TGTGCCAGCAGCTTAAGGACAGGGGCTCAGCCCCAGCATTTT.

This rearrangement joins TRBV6-5 to TRBJ2-1, with TRBD1 matching over 8 bases. Per germline, CDR1 MNHEY and CDR2 SVGAGI. The CDR3 is 14 amino acids. The V and J ends lost 4 bases and 7 bases, in that order; junction bases with no gene match: 6. CDR3 region: CASSSPDRVNEQFF. In DNA, the CDR3 is TGTGCCAGCAGTTCTCCGGACAGGGTAAATGAGCAGTTCTTC.

Written as DNA, the CDR3 is TGTGCCAGCAGTGTTCAGGCGGGCACGGGCTCCGAGCAGTACTTC. Protein: CASSVQAGTGSEQYF. The chain uses TRBV6-5 and TRBJ2-7; D is possibly TRBD2 (5 bases). Trimming left V 5 bases short and J 6 bases short, with 20 bases between. Looked up from germline, CDR1 is MNHEY and CDR2 is SVGAGI. The CDR3 sequence is 15 residues long.

The CDR3 bases are TGTGCCAGCAGTCCGACTAGCGGGGCACAAGAGACCCAGTACTTC. As protein: CASSPTSGAQETQYF. This chain links TRBV27 with TRBJ2-5, with TRBD2 matching 11 bases. CDR1 and CDR2 from the germline V gene are MNHEY and SMNVEV (reference sequence). Germline trimming cut 5 bases from V and 2 bases from J; bases unmatched to any gene: 4. CDR3 length equals 15 residues.

This clone came up once. The J gene is TRBJ2-7, the V gene TRBV6-5; the D gene is possibly TRBD2 (5 bases). Germline V gene data show CDR1 as MNHEY and CDR2 as SVGAGI. The length of the CDR3 is 14 residues. Trimming removed 5 bases from V and 3 bases from J, with 14 bases in between. The CDR3 protein is CASSTRRLGYEQYF. Here the CDR3 DNA reads TGTGCCAGCAGTACTAGGCGGTTGGGCTACGAGCAGTACTTC.

V usage is TRBV7-9 and J usage is TRBJ1-2, with D possibly being TRBD1 (5 bases). This CDR3 has 14 residues. The V end lost 4 bases, the J end lost 5 bases, and 14 bases lay between the germline ends. The germline V gene has CDR1 SEHNR and CDR2 FQNEAQ (reference sequence). Here the CDR3 DNA reads TGTGCCAGCAGCTCCAGGGTTGGGCGGTATGGCTACACCTTC. Translating it yields CASSSRVGRYGYTF.

A single count supports this clone. The chain is built from TRBV18 and TRBJ2-1; no clear D. Trimming pared 2 bases from V and 4 bases from J, leaving 9 bases between. The CDR3 sequence is 14 residues long. In germline, CDR1 is KGHSH, CDR2 LQKENI. The CDR3 is CASSPGVQYNEQFF. The CDR3 DNA sequence: TGTGCCAGCTCACCAGGAGTACAGTACAATGAGCAGTTCTTC.

This clone has only one observation. The rearrangement links TRBV7-6 to TRBJ2-5, with D perhaps TRBD1 (8 bases). The CDR3 contains 15 residues. V shed 6 bases and J shed 4 bases, with 18 bases lying between them. Germline lookup yields CDR1 SGHVS and CDR2 FNYEAQ. The CDR3 loop is CASRPPTGGGETQYF. The CDR3 DNA reads TGTGCCAGCAGACCACCTACAGGGGGGGGAGAGACCCAGTACTTC.

The genes are TRBV28 and TRBJ2-7; D not certain. CDR3 length equals 13 residues. The germline V and J ends were trimmed by 1 base and 4 bases, with 8 bases remaining between them. Germline values: CDR1 MDHEN, CDR2 SYDVKM. The chain's CDR3 is CASSLSQLYEQYF. The CDR3 DNA reads as TGTGCCAGCAGTTTATCACAATTGTACGAGCAGTACTTC.

This chain joins TRBV11-2 and TRBJ2-7; tentatively, D is TRBD1 (7 bases). The length of the CDR3 is 15 residues. Per the germline V gene, CDR1 is SGHAT and CDR2 is FQNNGV. V was cut by 1 base and J by 4 bases, with 14 bases left in between. CDR3 in DNA: TGTGCCAGCAGCTTAGGAGGAGGGGGCTCGTACGAGCAGTACTTC. This encodes CASSLGGGGSYEQYF.

V is TRBV11-2 and J is TRBJ2-1, with 9 bases fitting TRBD2. V was clipped by 6 bases and J by 7 bases; unmatched bases: 10. CDR3 length: 15 amino acids. Germline lookup yields CDR1 SGHAT and CDR2 FQNNGV. The CDR3 protein is CASSRWASGTNEQFF. The CDR3 region has the DNA TGTGCCAGCAGTCGGTGGGCTAGCGGGACGAATGAGCAGTTCTTC.

The chain joins TRBV7-9 to TRBJ2-1; D is undetermined. V lost 5 bases and J lost 8, with 19 bases in between. The CDR3 contains 15 residues. Germline V CDR1 and CDR2: SEHNR, FQNEAQ (reference sequence). The CDR3 protein is CASSDHGWPGDEQFF. The DNA of the CDR3 is TGTGCCAGCAGCGACCACGGATGGCCTGGGGATGAGCAGTTCTTC.